The 26 T cell receptor beta chains below come from one sample, sequenced in a study of cytomegalovirus exposure and HLA in healthy donors. Primers: 60 Vbeta forward and 13 Jbeta reverse. Method: immunoSEQ multiplex PCR; TCRdb's copy keeps in-frame clones and lacks some. The sample holds under 150,000 clones, approximately 80% seen once. The source material was PBMCs. Source of these receptors: a human donor in good health.

This sequence joins TRBV28 and TRBJ2-2, with 11 positions matching TRBD2. CDR3 length: 15 residues. V lost 6 bases, J lost 7 bases, and 7 bases stayed unmatched. Looked up from germline, CDR1 is MDHEN and CDR2 is SYDVKM. Here the CDR3 reads CASSKPSGGSGELFF. The CDR3 DNA reads TGTGCCAGCAGCAAACCTAGCGGGGGGAGCGGGGAGCTGTTTTTT.

This clone was seen a few times. This chain joins TRBV5-1 and TRBJ2-7; TRBD1 matches at 10 bases. The germline V gene has CDR1 SGHRS and CDR2 YFSETQ. V gave up 4 bases and J gave up 10 bases; unmatched junction bases: 17. This CDR3 is built from 16 residues. The CDR3 DNA sequence: TGCGCCAGCAGCACTAGACAGGGGGCGATTCCCTTCATCCAGTACTTC. This encodes CASSTRQGAIPFIQYF.

This rearrangement joins TRBV5-1 to TRBJ2-7; 10 positions agree with TRBD1. J was trimmed by 3 bases and V by 2 bases; bases with no gene match: 11. Germline V gene sequence: CDR1 SGHRS, CDR2 YFSETQ. This CDR3 has 17 residues. The chain's CDR3 is CASSLEPRDRGDYEQYF. The DNA for the CDR3 is TGCGCCAGCAGCTTAGAACCCCGGGACAGGGGCGACTACGAGCAGTACTTC.

The chain uses TRBV11-2 and TRBJ1-5; D uncertain. V was trimmed by 5 bases and J by 4 bases, leaving 15 bases between them. Germline V gives CDR1 SGHAT, CDR2 FQNNGV. This CDR3 has 15 residues. The CDR3 DNA reads as TGTGCCAGCAGCCATTATACTATGGCGAATCAGCCCCAGCATTTT. This translates into CASSHYTMANQPQHF.

This clone has just a few counts. The chain is built from TRBV4-1 and TRBJ1-2; no reliable D call. Germline CDR1 MGHRA, CDR2 YSYEKL. Deletions cut 1 base from V and 10 bases from J, with 10 bases between. The CDR3 extends over 12 amino acids. CDR3 region: CASSQVAGDYTF. The CDR3 region has the DNA TGCGCCAGCAGCCAAGTAGCGGGAGACTACACCTTC.

The chain recombines TRBV27 with TRBJ2-5; possibly TRBD2 for D (5 bases). CDR1 MNHEY and CDR2 SMNVEV come from the germline V gene (reference sequence). The CDR3 length is 14 residues. The V and J ends lost 2 bases and 0 bases respectively, with 7 bases between them. CDR3 sequence (DNA): TGTGCCAGCAGTTTACTCGGGAACCAAGAGACCCAGTACTTC. Protein sequence: CASSLLGNQETQYF.

This chain joins TRBV6-5 and TRBJ2-3, with 10 bases identical to TRBD1. V shed 2 bases, J shed 4 bases, and the junction held 3 bases outside the gene matches. The germline gives CDR1 MNHEY, CDR2 SVGAGI. This CDR3 has 15 residues. DNA of the CDR3: TGTGCCAGCAGTTACGTGACAGGGGGCTCAGATACGCAGTATTTT. Encoded protein: CASSYVTGGSDTQYF.

V usage is TRBV6-5 and J usage is TRBJ1-2; 7 nucleotides align to TRBD1. Per germline, CDR1 MNHEY and CDR2 SVGAGI. This CDR3 is 14 amino acids long. V dropped 6 bases and J dropped 5; count of bases not matched to a gene: 9. The CDR3 loop reads CASRTGTEPYGYTF. CDR3 DNA sequence: TGTGCCAGCAGAACCGGGACAGAACCTTATGGCTACACCTTC.

This clone turned up a few times. This chain links TRBV19 with TRBJ1-4, with TRBD1 matching 7 bases. Germline CDR1 LNHDA, CDR2 SQIVND (reference sequence). The CDR3 is 15 amino acids. Trimming cost V 5 bases and J 5 bases; bases outside gene matches: 8. The CDR3 loop reads CASSLWTGENEKLFF. In DNA form, the CDR3 reads TGTGCCAGTAGTTTGTGGACAGGAGAAAATGAAAAACTGTTTTTT.

This clone was observed a few times. J is TRBJ2-5 and V is TRBV5-6, with 16 bases lining up with TRBD2. This CDR3 spans 16 amino acids. The J segment lost 5 bases and the V segment lost 4 bases, leaving 5 bases of the junction unmatched. CDR1 and CDR2 (germline): SGHDT, YYEEEE. This CDR3 reads CASSPEGLAGGETQYF. The CDR3 DNA reads TGTGCCAGCAGCCCGGAGGGACTAGCGGGGGGGGAGACCCAGTACTTC.

This chain's CDR3 is CASSQDRAGGPYEQYF. DNA for the CDR3: TGCGCCAGCAGCCAAGATCGGGCCGGGGGGCCCTACGAGCAGTACTTC. The rearrangement links TRBV4-1 to TRBJ2-5; tentative D call: TRBD2 (7 bases). The better agreement between TRBJ2-7 and the DNA end casts doubt on the J call. The germline V gene encodes CDR1 MGHRA and CDR2 YSYEKL. The CDR3 is 16 amino acids.

V gene TRBV28 combines with J gene TRBJ2-7; a weak D match, TRBD2 (5 bases). The CDR3 sequence is 14 residues long. The V gene lost 10 bases and the J gene lost 2 bases, with 18 bases spanning the gap. Germline V gives CDR1 MDHEN, CDR2 SYDVKM. The CDR3 DNA is TGTGCCACCCAAACGGGGAGTTGGACCTACGAGCAGTACTTC. This encodes CATQTGSWTYEQYF.

The chain recombines TRBV19 with TRBJ1-1; TRBD1 agrees at 7 bases. The trim removed 9 bases at V and 1 base at J, leaving 5 bases unmatched. This CDR3 comprises 13 residues. The germline CDR1 and CDR2 sequences are LNHDA and SQIVND (reference sequence). In DNA form, the CDR3 reads TGTGCCAGCGCCCAGGGGGGGAACACTGAAGCTTTCTTT. Encoded protein: CASAQGGNTEAFF.

On this clone: A junction boundary mismatches the germline segment, possibly from a read error. The chain is built from TRBV27 and TRBJ2-7, with 11 bases aligning to TRBD2. The CDR3 spans 13 residues. Germline V gene data show CDR1 as MNHEY and CDR2 as SMNVEV (reference sequence). CDR3: CGSQTSGGYEQYF. The DNA of the CDR3 is TGTGGCAGCCAAACTAGCGGGGGCTACGAGCAGTACTTC.

V and J are TRBV7-2 and TRBJ2-7; the D is unclear. The germline CDR1 and CDR2 sequences are SGHTA and FQGNSA. The CDR3 has 15 residues. The V and J ends lost 1 base and 2 bases respectively, with 12 bases between them. The CDR3 region is CASSLVSQLTYEQYF. The CDR3 DNA reads TGTGCCAGCAGCTTAGTCTCACAGCTTACCTACGAGCAGTACTTC.

This chain joins TRBV4-2 and TRBJ2-3; 8 bases line up with TRBD2. Germline trimming cut 0 bases from V and 4 bases from J; bases unmatched to any gene: 3. The germline gives CDR1 LGHNA, CDR2 YNFKEQ. This CDR3 has 15 amino acids. The CDR3 loop reads CASSQDGTRPDTQYF. The CDR3 DNA reads TGTGCCAGCAGCCAAGATGGGACTAGACCAGATACGCAGTATTTT.

The CDR3 region is CASSPKMGGHYEQYF. CDR3 in DNA: TGTGCCAGCTCACCAAAAATGGGGGGTCACTACGAGCAGTACTTC. This rearrangement joins TRBV18 to TRBJ2-7; D may be TRBD2 (6 bases). This CDR3 spans 15 amino acids. Between the trimmed V and J ends, which lost 2 bases and 3 bases, there was a span of 14 bases. Germline V CDR1 and CDR2: KGHSH, LQKENI.

V usage is TRBV7-9 and J usage is TRBJ2-2; 7 positions match TRBD2. The CDR3 is 16 amino acids. The germline gives CDR1 SEHNR, CDR2 FQNEAQ (reference sequence). V gave up 5 bases and J gave up 1 base; unmatched junction bases: 7. This CDR3 is CASSTRLAQNTGELFF. The CDR3 nucleotides are TGTGCCAGCAGCACCAGACTAGCCCAGAACACCGGGGAGCTGTTTTTT.

The V gene is TRBV9, the J gene TRBJ2-5, with D perhaps matching TRBD2 (5 bases). The CDR3 loop spans 16 amino acids. With 0 bases removed from V and 7 bases from J, the gap between germline ends came to 19 bases. The germline V gene has CDR1 SGDLS and CDR2 YYNGEE. The CDR3 protein is CASSVGEGRGLGTQYF. CDR3 in DNA: TGTGCCAGCAGCGTAGGTGAAGGGAGAGGGCTAGGGACCCAGTACTTC.

The chain has TRBV9 and TRBJ2-7; TRBD1 agrees at 11 bases. The CDR3 length is 15 residues. CDR1 is SGDLS and CDR2 is YYNGEE in the germline V gene. With 0 bases clipped from V and 5 bases from J, the junction kept 4 bases outside the gene matches. The DNA for the CDR3 is TGTGCCAGCAGCGTAGCCGGGACAGGGGGACACGAGCAGTACTTC. Amino acid sequence: CASSVAGTGGHEQYF.

The V call is TRBV15, the J call TRBJ1-2; possible D gene TRBD1, 6 bases. Per the germline V gene, CDR1 is LNHNV and CDR2 is YYDKDF (reference sequence). Between the trimmed V and J ends, which lost 0 bases and 7 bases, there was a span of 12 bases. This CDR3 region has 14 residues. In DNA form, the CDR3 reads TGTGCCACCAGCAGAGAATGGGGGGGCGGTGGCTACACCTTC. Translating it yields CATSREWGGGGYTF. The whole variable domain, remainder taken from reference TRBV15 and TRBJ1-2, is DAMVIQNPRYQVTQFGKPVTLSCSQTLNHNVMYWYQQKSSQAPKLLFHYYDKDFNNEADTPDNFQSRRPNTSFCFLDIRSPGLGDTAMYLCATSREWGGGGYTFGSGTRLTVV.

V and J are TRBV5-1 and TRBJ2-6, with 7 bases fitting TRBD1. Trimming at V came to 2 bases and at J to 4 bases, leaving 6 bases not matched to a gene. The CDR3 loop spans 16 amino acids. Germline-derived CDR1 and CDR2 are SGHRS and YFSETQ. The CDR3, as DNA: TGCGCCAGCAGCTTAACAGGGGATCCGGGGGCCAACGTCCTGACTTTC. This translates into CASSLTGDPGANVLTF.

The chain carries TRBV7-9 and TRBJ2-6, with TRBD1 matching over 9 bases. The length of the CDR3 is 18 residues. Germline values: CDR1 SEHNR, CDR2 FQNEAQ (reference sequence). Trimming removed 4 bases from V and 0 bases from J; junction bases left unmatched: 7. The DNA for the CDR3 is TGTGCCAGCAGCTCATACAGGGGGCGATCCTCTGGGGCCAACGTCCTGACTTTC. This sequence encodes CASSSYRGRSSGANVLTF.

The chain employs TRBV7-9 and TRBJ2-2; TRBD1 matches at 9 bases. CDR1 and CDR2 from the germline V gene are SEHNR and FQNEAQ (reference sequence). The CDR3 loop spans 14 amino acids. V was pared by 6 bases and J by 3 bases, with 2 bases of the junction left unmatched. The CDR3 bases are TGTGCCAGCAGACGGACAGGGGACACCGGGGAGCTGTTTTTT. This encodes CASRRTGDTGELFF.

The CDR3 region is CASSTRGGYEQYF. The CDR3 DNA follows: TGTGCCAGCAGCACAAGGGGGGGTTACGAGCAGTACTTC. This chain links TRBV9 with TRBJ2-7; possible D gene TRBD2, 7 bases. The ends were cut back, 4 bases at V and 4 bases at J, with 12 bases in the middle. Looked up from germline, CDR1 is SGDLS and CDR2 is YYNGEE. This CDR3 is 13 amino acids long.

J is TRBJ1-6 and V is TRBV19; 7 nucleotides agree with TRBD1. Per germline, CDR1 LNHDA and CDR2 SQIVND (reference sequence). This CDR3 region has 14 residues. The ends lost 5 bases at V and 9 bases at J; junction bases unmatched: 7. CDR3 coding DNA: TGTGCCAGTAGTCCCCGAGACAGGGTTTCACCCCTCCACTTT. Residues: CASSPRDRVSPLHF.